The 30 T cell receptor beta chains below were found in one sample sequenced in a study of blood T cell repertoires in COVID-19. Assay: immunoSEQ multiplex PCR; the TCRdb copy retains only in-frame clones and omits some. Of tens of thousands of clones listed, around 84% were seen once; the top ten hold approximately 17%. The sample consisted of peripheral blood. The receptors were sampled from a woman older than 75 with acute or convalescent COVID-19.

The chain employs TRBV7-8 and TRBJ1-1; TRBD1 aligns across 7 bases. The CDR3 consists of 16 residues. V shed 5 bases, J shed 1 base, and the junction held 10 bases outside the gene matches. Germline lookup yields CDR1 SGHVS and CDR2 FQNEAQ. The CDR3 DNA follows: TGTGCCAGCAGCAACCCCAAGGACAGGCCGAACACTGAAGCTTTCTTT. This sequence encodes CASSNPKDRPNTEAFF.

This chain links TRBV19 with TRBJ2-1; the match to TRBD1 covers 8 bases. CDR3 length equals 14 residues. Germline values: CDR1 LNHDA, CDR2 SQIVND (reference sequence). Trimming removed 4 bases from V and 8 bases from J; junction bases left unmatched: 7. The CDR3 spells CASSTGQGLDEQFF. The CDR3 DNA follows: TGTGCCAGTAGTACCGGACAGGGCCTGGATGAGCAGTTCTTC.

This clone appeared once. This chain's CDR3 is CASSLGNQGGSPLHF. In DNA form, the CDR3 reads TGTGCCAGCAGCTTAGGAAACCAAGGCGGTTCACCCCTCCACTTT. The chain has TRBV11-2 and TRBJ1-6; D is unclear. This CDR3 region has 15 residues. Deletions cut 1 base from V and 9 bases from J, with 13 bases between. From germline, CDR1 is SGHAT and CDR2 FQNNGV.

The count of this clone is one. The chain joins TRBV4-1 to TRBJ2-1; 10 nucleotides match TRBD2. The CDR3 length is 15 residues. Germline V lookup: CDR1 MGHRA, CDR2 YSYEKL. The V gene end was trimmed by 7 bases and the J gene end by 6 bases; junction bases not matched to a gene: 9. CDR3 region: CASNPGLARLNEQFF. CDR3 bases: TGCGCCAGCAATCCGGGACTAGCGAGGCTCAATGAGCAGTTCTTC.

The rearrangement uses TRBV5-6 and TRBJ2-5, with D perhaps TRBD1 (5 bases). Germline CDR1 is SGHDT and CDR2 is YYEEEE. CDR3 length: 14 residues. V lost 0 bases and J lost 6, with 12 bases in between. The CDR3 here is CASSLVAGQKTQYF. The CDR3 coding sequence is TGTGCCAGCAGCTTGGTGGCAGGGCAGAAGACCCAGTACTTC.

This clone was seen once. The chain uses TRBV9 and TRBJ1-3; 7 nucleotides align to TRBD1. Trimming took 1 base from V and 4 from J; bases not matched to a gene: 8. Looked up from germline, CDR1 is SGDLS and CDR2 is YYNGEE. The CDR3 loop spans 16 amino acids. CDR3 in DNA: TGTGCCAGCAGCGTAACCGGGACAGCCGGAGGAAACACCATATATTTT. Its translation is CASSVTGTAGGNTIYF.

The V call is TRBV29-1, the J call TRBJ2-1; D may be TRBD2 (5 bases). Germline V gene sequence: CDR1 SQVTM, CDR2 ANQGSEA. Trimming stripped 7 bases from V and 10 bases from J, with 20 bases between. The CDR3 contains 13 residues. The CDR3 sequence: CSGKLGPEGEQFF. Here the CDR3 DNA reads TGCAGCGGCAAACTCGGGCCCGAGGGAGAGCAGTTCTTC.

V usage is TRBV7-2 and J usage is TRBJ2-1, with 9 bases lining up with TRBD1. V dropped 2 bases and J dropped 7; count of bases not matched to a gene: 3. The CDR3 extends over 14 amino acids. Germline CDR1 SGHTA, CDR2 FQGNSA. The CDR3 DNA reads TGTGCCAGCAGCTTAATGGGACAGGGTAATGAGCAGTTCTTC. Amino acid sequence: CASSLMGQGNEQFF.

V usage is TRBV19 and J usage is TRBJ1-1; maybe TRBD1 (5 bases). Germline assignment: CDR1 LNHDA and CDR2 SQIVND (reference sequence). CDR3 size: 15 residues. V lost 9 bases and J 4 bases, leaving 21 bases between the germline ends. For the CDR3, the DNA is TGTGCCAGCCAAACGTGGGGGGGAGAAGGCACTGAAGCTTTCTTT. Its protein is CASQTWGGEGTEAFF.

The chain carries TRBV6-5 and TRBJ1-4, with D possibly TRBD1 on 6 matching bases. Germline CDR1 and CDR2: MNHEY and SVGAGI. Trimming removed 5 bases from V and 7 bases from J, with 14 bases in between. CDR3 length: 14 amino acids. The CDR3 nucleotides read TGTGCCAGCAGTCAAAGGACAGACGCTGAAAAACTGTTTTTT. Its protein product is CASSQRTDAEKLFF.

This clone was seen a single time. The J gene is TRBJ2-1, the V gene TRBV30; 9 bases agree with TRBD2. J gave up 7 bases and V 3 bases, and 7 bases lay outside the gene matches. This CDR3 has 14 amino acids. From germline, CDR1 is GTSNPN and CDR2 SVGIG (reference sequence). DNA of the CDR3: TGTGCCTGGAGACCGGGACTAGCTTCAAATGAGCAGTTCTTC. It is translated as CAWRPGLASNEQFF. Full variable domain (remainder filled in from reference TRBV30 and TRBJ2-1): SQTIHQWPATLVQPVGSPLSLECTVEGTSNPNLYWYRQAAGRGLQLLFYSVGIGQISSEVPQNLSASRPQDRQFILSSKKLLLSDSGFYLCAWRPGLASNEQFFGPGTRLTVL.

V and J are TRBV2 and TRBJ2-3; the match to TRBD1 covers 9 bases. The germline CDR1 and CDR2 sequences are SNHLY and FYNNEI. V lost 6 bases and J lost 5; bases outside the gene matches: 9. This CDR3 comprises 15 residues. The CDR3 nucleotides are TGTGCCAGCAGCCTTTCCGGGACAGGGTTAGATACGCAGTATTTT. It translates to CASSLSGTGLDTQYF.

The V call is TRBV5-1, the J call TRBJ2-7; tentatively, D is TRBD2 (5 bases). CDR3 length equals 15 residues. V shed 5 bases and J shed 9 bases, with 24 bases lying between them. Germline V gene sequence: CDR1 SGHRS, CDR2 YFSETQ. The CDR3 sequence is CASRGGEGGVVRQYF. CDR3 coding DNA: TGCGCCAGCAGAGGTGGAGAGGGTGGGGTTGTCCGGCAGTACTTC.

The rearrangement uses TRBV6-1 and TRBJ1-4; weak D call: TRBD1 (6 bases). This CDR3 has 16 residues. Trimming took off 3 bases at V and 2 bases at J, with 13 bases between the two ends. The germline CDR1 and CDR2 sequences are MNHNS and SASEGT. CDR3 sequence: CASSDRGGATNEKLFF. The CDR3 region has the DNA TGTGCCAGCAGTGACCGGGGGGGGGCTACTAATGAAAAACTGTTTTTT.

In its sample, this clone was seen once. V is TRBV11-2 and J is TRBJ2-7; TRBD1 aligns across 7 bases. CDR3 size: 14 residues. Germline CDR1 is SGHAT and CDR2 is FQNNGV. The V gene end was trimmed by 7 bases and the J gene end by 3 bases; junction bases not matched to a gene: 9. The CDR3 spells CASNYVGGNYEQYF. The CDR3 coding sequence is TGTGCCAGCAACTACGTAGGGGGCAACTACGAGCAGTACTTC.

This clone was seen once. This rearrangement joins TRBV5-1 to TRBJ2-1; 12 bases align to TRBD2. This CDR3 comprises 16 residues. V lost 2 bases and J lost 7; bases outside the gene matches: 7. Germline lookup yields CDR1 SGHRS and CDR2 YFSETQ. CDR3 protein: CASSFPGLAGGNEQFF. CDR3 nucleotides: TGCGCCAGCAGCTTTCCAGGGCTAGCGGGGGGGAATGAGCAGTTCTTC.

This clone has a handful of counts. The rearrangement joins TRBV7-2 to TRBJ2-5; 7 nucleotides line up with TRBD2. The junction had 12 bases not matched to a gene; V was cut back by 7 bases and J by 4 bases. The CDR3 covers 15 residues. Germline V lookup: CDR1 SGHTA, CDR2 FQGNSA. CDR3 residues: CASNPGREGAETQYF. CDR3 coding DNA: TGTGCCAGCAACCCGGGGAGGGAGGGTGCAGAGACCCAGTACTTC.

V gene TRBV11-2 combines with J gene TRBJ2-3; no firm D call. The CDR3 extends over 16 amino acids. Germline loops: CDR1 SGHAT, CDR2 FQNNGV. V lost 0 bases and J 6 bases, leaving 16 bases between the germline ends. As DNA, the CDR3 is TGTGCCAGCAGCTTAGAGATCGTCGGCCGGCGGGATACGCAGTATTTT. It specifies CASSLEIVGRRDTQYF. Together with reference TRBV11-2 and TRBJ2-3, the CDR3 gives the full variable domain: EAGVAQSPRYKIIEKRQSVAFWCNPISGHATLYWYQQILGQGPKLLIQFQNNGVVDDSQLPKDRFSAERLKGVDSTLKIQPAKLEDSAVYLCASSLEIVGRRDTQYFGPGTRLTVL.

Worth noting for this clone: Germline and junction disagree at one end, which may indicate a read error. The chain couples TRBV7-7 to TRBJ2-5; D is ambiguous. This CDR3 has 13 residues. The germline V gene has CDR1 SSHAT and CDR2 FNYEAQ (reference sequence). The CDR3 spells CASSLLQQETQYF. In nucleotides, the CDR3 is TGTGCTAGCAGCTTACTACAGCAAGAGACCCAGTACTTC.

The CDR3 is CASSPGQGLGSNQPQHF. CDR3 DNA sequence: TGTGCCAGTAGTCCGGGACAGGGTTTGGGAAGCAATCAGCCCCAGCATTTT. The chain carries TRBV19 and TRBJ1-5, with 9 bases lining up with TRBD1. The germline V gene encodes CDR1 LNHDA and CDR2 SQIVND (reference sequence). The CDR3 runs 17 residues. The trim removed 5 bases at V and 1 base at J, leaving 9 bases unmatched.

The chain is built from TRBV18 and TRBJ2-5, with D possibly being TRBD2 (6 bases). The CDR3 contains 17 residues. V dropped 3 bases and J dropped 1 base, with 18 bases sitting between them. CDR1 is KGHSH, CDR2 LQKENI, per germline. The CDR3 spells CASSPKGPPEGQETQYF. The CDR3, as DNA: TGTGCCAGCTCACCGAAGGGCCCCCCGGAGGGCCAAGAGACCCAGTACTTC.

This rearrangement joins TRBV6-2 or TRBV6-3 to TRBJ2-3; D uncertain. In germline, CDR1 is MNHEY, CDR2 SVGEGT. The CDR3 has 13 residues. V shed 5 bases and J shed 6 bases, with 12 bases lying between them. CDR3 in DNA: TGTGCCAGCAGTCCCCCTTCTAGTGATACGCAGTATTTT. Translation gives CASSPPSSDTQYF.

The chain is built from TRBV9 and TRBJ2-1, with D possibly being TRBD2 (5 bases). The CDR3 runs to 16 residues. CDR1 and CDR2 (germline): SGDLS, YYNGEE. V was trimmed by 0 bases and J by 6 bases, leaving 16 bases between them. CDR3 sequence: CASSVEGSFGINEQFF. The DNA of the CDR3 is TGTGCCAGCAGCGTAGAAGGATCATTCGGGATCAATGAGCAGTTCTTC. The full variable domain, in which reference TRBV9 and TRBJ2-1 provide the parts outside the CDR3, is DSGVTQTPKHLITATGQRVTLRCSPRSGDLSVYWYQQSLDQGLQFLIQYYNGEERAKGNILERFSAQQFPDLHSELNLSSLELGDSALYFCASSVEGSFGINEQFFGPGTRLTVL.

The rearrangement uses TRBV7-2 and TRBJ2-1, with a possible D match to TRBD2 (5 bases). The CDR3 has 17 amino acids. The V gene lost 2 bases and the J gene lost 2 bases, with 16 bases spanning the gap. Germline V gene sequence: CDR1 SGHTA, CDR2 FQGNSA. The CDR3 protein is CASSLSAAAAPYNEQFF. In DNA, the CDR3 is TGTGCCAGCAGCTTAAGTGCGGCAGCGGCACCCTACAATGAGCAGTTCTTC.

This chain connects TRBV7-6 to TRBJ1-3, with TRBD1 matching 8 bases. CDR1 is SGHVS and CDR2 is FNYEAQ in the germline V gene. V lost 5 bases to trimming and J lost 8 bases; unmatched junction nucleotides: 14. The CDR3 totals 16 residues. For the CDR3, the DNA is TGTGCCAGCAGCAGGAACGCCGGGACAGGCCGGGACACCATATATTTT. It translates to CASSRNAGTGRDTIYF.

The chain combines TRBV7-2 with TRBJ1-2, with D possibly TRBD1 on 5 matching bases. Germline loops: CDR1 SGHTA, CDR2 FQGNSA. V lost 8 bases, J lost 8 bases, and 18 bases lay in between. There are 13 residues in the CDR3. In DNA form, the CDR3 reads TGTGCCAGCGTCTCGGGGGGGAACGTAGGCTACACCTTC. It specifies CASVSGGNVGYTF.

V is TRBV25-1 and J is TRBJ2-1; D might be TRBD1 (6 bases). This CDR3 is 11 amino acids long. Trimming shortened V by 7 bases and J by 5 bases, and 6 bases separated the two germline ends. Germline V gene lookup returns CDR1 MGHDK and CDR2 SYGVNS. The DNA for the CDR3 is TGTGCCAGCAAGGGGGACAATGAGCAGTTCTTC. Amino acids: CASKGDNEQFF. Looking up the rest from reference TRBV25-1 and TRBJ2-1 gives the full variable domain: EADIYQTPRYLVIGTGKKITLECSQTMGHDKMYWYQQDPGMELHLIHYSYGVNSTEKGDLSSESTVSRIRTEHFPLTLESARPSHTSQYLCASKGDNEQFFGPGTRLTVL.

The J gene is TRBJ2-4, the V gene TRBV7-2; D perhaps matches TRBD1 (5 bases). V gave up 3 bases and J gave up 1 base, with 13 bases separating them. Germline V CDR1 and CDR2: SGHTA, FQGNSA. This CDR3 has 16 residues. CDR3 nucleotide sequence: TGTGCCAGCAGCTTGAGAGGCAGGGATGCCAAAAACATTCAGTACTTC. Protein product: CASSLRGRDAKNIQYF.

This CDR3 reads CASSDRGEGTDTQYF. The CDR3 bases are TGTGCCAGCAGTGACAGGGGCGAGGGTACAGATACGCAGTATTTT. J is TRBJ2-3 and V is TRBV6-1, with TRBD1 as a possible D gene (6 bases). CDR3 size: 15 residues. The V gene lost 3 bases and the J gene lost 3 bases, with 13 bases spanning the gap. The germline V gene has CDR1 MNHNS and CDR2 SASEGT.

The J gene is TRBJ2-4, the V gene TRBV7-2; TRBD2 might be the D (7 bases). The CDR3 is made up of 15 amino acids. CDR1 SGHTA and CDR2 FQGNSA come from the germline V gene. V lost 7 bases, J lost 1 base, and 14 bases lay in between. CDR3 nucleotide sequence: TGTGCCAGCACACCGGGGGGCGGGGCCAAAAACATTCAGTACTTC. This codes for CASTPGGGAKNIQYF.